This paragraph reports one T cell receptor (beta chain). With V trimmed by 3 bases and J by 9 bases, 7 bases remained unmatched. Germline V CDR1 and CDR2: SGHDT, YYEEEE. The CDR3 consists of 15 residues. Some clones are missing from TCRdb's copy, which holds only in-frame ones; the method was immunoSEQ multiplex PCR. The data show tens of thousands of clones, about 74% seen once. This entry is derived from a study of blood T cell repertoires in COVID-19. Background on the study: The study drew acute and convalescent COVID-19 samples from the United States, Italy and Spain. T cells, B-cell-depleted T cells, or PBMCs provided the cDNA or gDNA that served as material.

The chain recombines TRBV5-6 with TRBJ1-6; 9 bases are shared with TRBD1. Sequenced sample: peripheral blood. This TCR was sampled from a human donor with acute or convalescent COVID-19. The donor label of this sample is uncertain. For the CDR3, the DNA is TGTGCCAGCAGCTCCGGGACAGGGTCGGGTTCACCCCTCCACTTT. This sequence encodes CASSSGTGSGSPLHF.